A single sample gave rise to the 29 T cell receptor beta chains below, sequenced in a study of immune evolution from preneoplasia to lung adenocarcinoma (dated by TCRdb to the early 2020s). The method behind the library was the immunoSEQ multiplex PCR assay. As stored in TCRdb, this immuneACCESS dataset retains in-frame rearrangements with V and J assigned. A fraction of the clones does not appear; measured against another copy, unresolved V genes explain less than half of the discrepancy, and the remainder lacks a known reason. This sample gives about 41,000 clones in total; roughly 80% of them show up just once. The ten largest clones take up about 4.7% of the sample. Sequencing was performed on FFPE invasive lung adenocarcinoma tissue. Read against the paper, the sample's cell subset or site label means: frankly invasive lung adenocarcinoma (ADC). These receptors originate from a person between 55 and 70 years old with lung adenocarcinoma.

This clone was observed a handful of times. The V and J genes are TRBV28 and TRBJ2-5; D unresolved. The CDR3 is 13 amino acids. V lost 5 bases and J 7 bases, leaving 14 bases between the germline ends. Germline values: CDR1 MDHEN, CDR2 SYDVKM. The CDR3 DNA reads TGTGCCAGCAGTCTCGCTGGCTGGTTGACCCAGTACTTC. It is translated as CASSLAGWLTQYF.

V usage is TRBV19 and J usage is TRBJ2-7; a possible D gene is TRBD2 (6 bases). Per germline, CDR1 LNHDA and CDR2 SQIVND (reference sequence). The CDR3 loop spans 14 amino acids. The V end lost 3 bases, the J end lost 3 bases, and 12 bases lay between the germline ends. CDR3 nucleotide sequence: TGTGCCAGTAGTATTGGGGGACTCGGCTACGAGCAGTACTTC. Encoded protein: CASSIGGLGYEQYF.

The rearrangement links TRBV28 to TRBJ2-5, with 7 bases matching TRBD1. The CDR3 runs to 16 residues. The germline CDR1 and CDR2 sequences are MDHEN and SYDVKM. V gave up 5 bases and J gave up 12 bases; unmatched junction bases: 21. The CDR3 bases are TGTGCCAGCAGTACCCCGGCGAGACAGGGTTCGAGAGTGGAGTACTTC. Translation: CASSTPARQGSRVEYF. Full variable domain (remainder filled in from reference TRBV28 and TRBJ2-5): DVKVTQSSRYLVKRTGEKVFLECVQDMDHENMFWYRQDPGLGLRLIYFSYDVKMKEKGDIPEGYSVSREKKERFSLILESASTNQTSMYLCASSTPARQGSRVEYFGPGTRLLVL.

This clone was found once. This rearrangement joins TRBV7-2 to TRBJ2-5; a possible D gene is TRBD1 (6 bases). V was shortened by 6 bases and J by 5 bases, with 19 bases between the two germline ends. The CDR3 has 15 amino acids. The germline gives CDR1 SGHTA, CDR2 FQGNSA. The CDR3 coding sequence is TGTGCCAGCAGACTGGGACCGGACAGCGGTGAGACCCAGTACTTC. Residues: CASRLGPDSGETQYF.

The gene calls are TRBV4-1 and TRBJ2-2, with TRBD2 identical over 10 bases. The CDR3 runs 18 residues. Trimming at V came to 2 bases and at J to 5 bases, leaving 11 bases not matched to a gene. Germline V gene sequence: CDR1 MGHRA, CDR2 YSYEKL. The CDR3, as DNA: TGCGCCAGCAGCCAACCCCAAGGAGCGGGAGGGCGGACCGGGGAGCTGTTTTTT. It translates to CASSQPQGAGGRTGELFF.

This clone was found once. The chain couples TRBV7-8 to TRBJ1-5; D may be TRBD1 (6 bases). Looked up from germline, CDR1 is SGHVS and CDR2 is FQNEAQ. The CDR3 totals 13 residues. Trimming shortened V by 5 bases and J by 6 bases, and 11 bases separated the two germline ends. The CDR3 spells CASSPTGTQPQHF. The CDR3 nucleotides are TGTGCCAGCAGCCCCACAGGGACTCAGCCCCAGCATTTT.

V and J are TRBV18 and TRBJ2-6, with 7 bases aligning to TRBD2. Germline CDR1 and CDR2: KGHSH and LQKENI. The CDR3 sequence is 17 residues long. Unmatched junction bases numbered 7, after V lost 3 bases and J lost 2 bases. The DNA of the CDR3 is TGTGCCAGCTCACCGCCTGGGAGGGTTACTGGGGCCAACGTCCTGACTTTC. Amino acids: CASSPPGRVTGANVLTF. The full variable domain, rest sourced from reference TRBV18 and TRBJ2-6, is NAGVMQNPRHLVRRRGQEARLRCSPMKGHSHVYWYRQLPEEGLKFMVYLQKENIIDESGMPKERFSAEFPKEGPSILRIQQVVRGDSAAYFCASSPPGRVTGANVLTFGAGSRLTVL.

This chain connects TRBV5-1 to TRBJ2-1; possibly TRBD1 for D (6 bases). This CDR3 has 14 amino acids. V lost 2 bases, J lost 5 bases, and 11 bases lay in between. The germline gives CDR1 SGHRS, CDR2 YFSETQ. CDR3 nucleotide sequence: TGCGCCAGCAGCTTAGGACAGTACCACAATGAGCAGTTCTTC. The encoded protein is CASSLGQYHNEQFF.

As to this clone: The same CDR3 is also encoded by other DNA sequences in this sample. This chain links TRBV4-1 with TRBJ2-3; 10 positions agree with TRBD2. Germline V CDR1 and CDR2: MGHRA, YSYEKL. CDR3 length: 15 residues. Germline trimming cut 0 bases from V and 9 bases from J; bases unmatched to any gene: 6. The CDR3 loop reads CASSQDVASGRTQYF. In DNA form, the CDR3 reads TGCGCCAGCAGCCAAGATGTCGCTAGCGGGAGAACGCAGTATTTT.

The chain combines TRBV6-5 with TRBJ2-5; 10 bases line up with TRBD2. Trimming cost V 8 bases and J 1 base; bases outside gene matches: 7. Germline loops: CDR1 MNHEY, CDR2 SVGAGI. The CDR3 is 15 amino acids. The CDR3 sequence: CASGETSGPQETQYF. The CDR3 DNA reads as TGTGCCAGCGGGGAGACTAGCGGGCCCCAAGAGACCCAGTACTTC.

The chain recombines TRBV5-1 with TRBJ1-3, with D hard to call. Trimming took off 0 bases at V and 4 bases at J, with 8 bases between the two ends. The CDR3 covers 14 residues. The germline gives CDR1 SGHRS, CDR2 YFSETQ. This chain's CDR3 is CASSLAATGNTIYF. The DNA of the CDR3 is TGCGCCAGCAGCTTGGCCGCGACAGGAAACACCATATATTTT.

The V and J genes are TRBV7-3 and TRBJ1-2; TRBD1 matches 7 bases. The CDR3 extends over 14 amino acids. J gave up 3 bases and V 5 bases, and 6 bases lay outside the gene matches. Germline V gives CDR1 SGHTA, CDR2 FQGTGA. The CDR3 here is CASSPGTGDYGYTF. DNA of the CDR3: TGTGCCAGCAGCCCCGGTACAGGGGACTATGGCTACACCTTC. Filled out from reference TRBV7-3 and TRBJ1-2, the complete variable domain reads GAGVSQTPSNKVTEKGKYVELRCDPISGHTALYWYRQSLGQGPEFLIYFQGTGAADDSGLPNDRFFAVRPEGSVSTLKIQRTERGDSAVYLCASSPGTGDYGYTFGSGTRLTVV.

V is TRBV2 and J is TRBJ1-2; 8 nucleotides line up with TRBD1. V was pared by 6 bases and J by 8 bases, with 8 bases of the junction left unmatched. This CDR3 region has 13 residues. Per the germline V gene, CDR1 is SNHLY and CDR2 is FYNNEI. In DNA form, the CDR3 reads TGTGCCAGCAGGACGAGGACAGGGCGAGGCTACACCTTC. Its protein product is CASRTRTGRGYTF.

The CDR3 spells CASSPPNTGNQPQHF. As DNA, the CDR3 is TGTGCCAGCAGTCCCCCGAATACAGGGAATCAGCCCCAGCATTTT. The V and J genes are TRBV6-6 and TRBJ1-5, with D perhaps matching TRBD1 (6 bases). Trimming removed 5 bases at V and 4 bases at J, with 15 bases between. The CDR3 length is 15 residues. In germline, CDR1 is MNHNY, CDR2 SVGAGI (reference sequence).

The rearrangement links TRBV9 to TRBJ2-1; 14 nucleotides agree with TRBD2. The CDR3 consists of 17 residues. Germline V gene data show CDR1 as SGDLS and CDR2 as YYNGEE. The J segment lost 9 bases and the V segment lost 0 bases, leaving 8 bases of the junction unmatched. The DNA of the CDR3 is TGTGCCAGCAGCGTAGACGGGACTAGCGGGAGATGGGGTGAGCAGTTCTTC. Amino acids: CASSVDGTSGRWGEQFF.

The V and J genes are TRBV18 and TRBJ2-5, with no clear D. Germline-derived CDR1 and CDR2 are KGHSH and LQKENI. Trimming took 0 bases from V and 4 from J, leaving 6 bases between them. CDR3 size: 13 residues. The CDR3 DNA reads TGTGCCAGCTCACCACCCTCCCCAGAGACCCAGTACTTC. It is translated as CASSPPSPETQYF.

The rearrangement uses TRBV27 and TRBJ2-1, with a weak D call TRBD1 (6 bases). CDR3 length equals 13 residues. Trimming stripped 4 bases from V and 8 bases from J, with 12 bases between. Germline-derived CDR1 and CDR2 are MNHEY and SMNVEV (reference sequence). The CDR3: CASSSGAAHEQFF. The CDR3 DNA sequence: TGTGCCAGCAGTTCAGGGGCCGCCCATGAGCAGTTCTTC.

This clone has more than one count but fewer than ten. This rearrangement joins TRBV27 to TRBJ2-6; a possible D gene is TRBD1 (6 bases). The CDR3 extends over 15 amino acids. Germline CDR1 MNHEY, CDR2 SMNVEV (reference sequence). Trimming removed 10 bases at V and 1 base at J, with 14 bases between. Here the CDR3 DNA reads TGTGCCACCAAGACAGGCTCTTCTGGGGCCAACGTCCTGACTTTC. It codes for CATKTGSSGANVLTF.

This chain connects TRBV27 to TRBJ2-1, with D perhaps assigned TRBD1 or TRBD2 (5 bases each). CDR1 and CDR2 (germline): MNHEY, SMNVEV (reference sequence). This CDR3 is built from 12 residues. Trimming took off 5 bases at V and 10 bases at J, with 12 bases between the two ends. The CDR3 nucleotides read TGTGCCAGCAGTCCGTCGGGGCGCGAGCAGTTCTTC. Its protein product is CASSPSGREQFF.

The chain carries TRBV29-1 and TRBJ2-2, with D unresolved. V was clipped by 3 bases and J by 4 bases, with 9 bases between them. The CDR3 runs to 13 residues. CDR1 is SQVTM, CDR2 ANQGSEA, per germline. CDR3 amino acids: CSVDRTSTGELFF. In nucleotides, the CDR3 is TGCAGCGTTGACAGAACCTCCACCGGGGAGCTGTTTTTT.

This rearrangement joins TRBV7-6 to TRBJ2-7; 11 bases map to TRBD2. V shed 4 bases and J 2 bases; nucleotides not matched to a gene: 4. The CDR3 runs to 15 residues. Per germline, CDR1 SGHVS and CDR2 FNYEAQ. The CDR3 region is CASSSLAGATYEQYF. CDR3 nucleotide sequence: TGTGCCAGCAGCTCACTAGCGGGAGCCACCTACGAGCAGTACTTC.

The chain is built from TRBV5-4 and TRBJ2-5; TRBD1 agrees at 9 bases. V shed 4 bases, J shed 5 bases, and the junction held 3 bases outside the gene matches. Germline values: CDR1 SGHNT, CDR2 YYREEE (reference sequence). The CDR3 is made up of 13 amino acids. CDR3 coding DNA: TGTGCCAGCAGCCACGACAGGGGGGAGACCCAGTACTTC. Translation: CASSHDRGETQYF.

The DNA of the CDR3 is TGTGCCAGCAGCCCCCTGCCTGGGGGGACCGGGGAGCTGTTTTTT. Translation: CASSPLPGGTGELFF. The genes are TRBV5-4 and TRBJ2-2; weak D call: TRBD2 (6 bases). V was trimmed by 4 bases and J by 5 bases, leaving 15 bases between them. The CDR3 spans 15 residues. CDR1 SGHNT and CDR2 YYREEE come from the germline V gene (reference sequence).

CDR3 in amino acids: CATSFPGDTEAFF. DNA for the CDR3: TGTGCCACTTCATTCCCTGGAGACACTGAAGCTTTCTTT. The chain joins TRBV6-5 to TRBJ1-1; no firm D call. Germline V lookup: CDR1 MNHEY, CDR2 SVGAGI. The V end was cut by 10 bases, the J end by 3 bases, with 15 bases between. The CDR3 sequence is 13 residues long.

This clone has just one count. This rearrangement joins TRBV30 to TRBJ2-7, with 9 bases fitting TRBD1. CDR1 is GTSNPN, CDR2 SVGIG, per germline (reference sequence). The V segment lost 2 bases and the J segment 2 bases; nucleotides outside the gene matches: 4. There are 14 residues in the CDR3. CDR3 DNA: TGTGCCTGGAGTCGAGGGGACAGGGCCTACGAGCAGTACTTC. Amino acids: CAWSRGDRAYEQYF.

The V call is TRBV5-5, the J call TRBJ2-5; D ambiguous. The length of the CDR3 is 14 residues. V was clipped by 0 bases and J by 0 bases, with 6 bases between them. Germline CDR1 is SGHKS and CDR2 is YYEKEE (reference sequence). CDR3 sequence reads: CASSLARYQETQYF. The DNA for the CDR3 is TGTGCCAGCAGCTTGGCCCGGTACCAAGAGACCCAGTACTTC.

The chain employs TRBV29-1 and TRBJ2-2, with TRBD1 matching over 7 bases. CDR3 length: 15 residues. V gave up 7 bases and J gave up 3 bases; unmatched junction bases: 11. CDR1 is SQVTM, CDR2 ANQGSEA, per germline. This chain's CDR3 is CSATSTGLDTGELFF. The CDR3 DNA follows: TGCAGCGCTACCTCGACAGGGCTCGACACCGGGGAGCTGTTTTTT.

This clone was recorded a few times. The chain uses TRBV28 and TRBJ1-1; D not resolved. Trimming shortened V by 6 bases and J by 7 bases, and 15 bases separated the two germline ends. The CDR3 spans 13 residues. From germline, CDR1 is MDHEN and CDR2 SYDVKM. As DNA, the CDR3 is TGTGCCAGCAGCCCCATAAGACGGCTTGAAGCTTTCTTT. Amino acids: CASSPIRRLEAFF.

This clone was seen once. The V gene is TRBV9, the J gene TRBJ2-7; D remains ambiguous. The CDR3 consists of 14 residues. Germline CDR1 reads SGDLS; CDR2 reads YYNGEE. V lost 1 base and J 3 bases, leaving 11 bases between the germline ends. As DNA, the CDR3 is TGTGCCAGCAGCGTAACGCAGGACGGCTACGAGCAGTACTTC. It translates to CASSVTQDGYEQYF.